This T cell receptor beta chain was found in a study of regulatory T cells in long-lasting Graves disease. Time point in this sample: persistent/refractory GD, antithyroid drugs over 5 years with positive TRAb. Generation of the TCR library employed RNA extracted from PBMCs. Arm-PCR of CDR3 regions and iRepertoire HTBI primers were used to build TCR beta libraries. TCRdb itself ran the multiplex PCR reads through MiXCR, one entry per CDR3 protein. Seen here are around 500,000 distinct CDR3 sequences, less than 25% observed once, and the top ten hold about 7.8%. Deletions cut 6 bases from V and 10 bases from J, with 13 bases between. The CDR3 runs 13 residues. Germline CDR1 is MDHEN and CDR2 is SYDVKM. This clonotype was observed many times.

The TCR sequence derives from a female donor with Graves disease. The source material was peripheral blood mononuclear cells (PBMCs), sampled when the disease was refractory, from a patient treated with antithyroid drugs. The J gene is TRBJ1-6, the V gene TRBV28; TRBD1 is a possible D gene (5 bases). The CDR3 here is CASRDPGPSPLHF. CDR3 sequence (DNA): TGTGCCAGCAGAGATCCGGGACCCTCACCCCTCCACTTT.